The T cell receptor beta chain under discussion was sequenced for a study of CD8 T cells in ankylosing spondylitis. One entry per CDR3 protein results from TCRdb running MiXCR on the 5' RACE reads. The sample holds roughly 39,000 distinct CDR3 sequences, about 2.5% seen once. In its sample, this clonotype was seen many times. What it recognizes is unknown. Study conclusions and caveats: Reports say disease-linked clones showed up significantly more in matched ankylosing spondylitis synovial fluid. Disease-linked clones, CD8+, were relatively rare in peripheral blood. In the blood and synovial fluid of reactive arthritis, some motif variants had been previously reported. Ankylosing spondylitis blood seemed to carry a telltale TCR beta motif made of fewer than 10 highly homologous variants.

This CDR3 has 19 amino acids. Germline lookup yields CDR1 SGDLS and CDR2 YYNGEE. V dropped 0 bases and J dropped 4; count of bases not matched to a gene: 16. Specimen: blood, either unsorted or a sorted T cell fraction (not recorded which). The chain combines TRBV9 with TRBJ2-1, with 7 bases lining up with TRBD2. The origin of this receptor is a male donor with ankylosing spondylitis or in good health (not recorded which). The CDR3 region has the DNA TGTGCCAGCAGCGTAGCTACGAGGGGAGCGGCTAGCGGATACAATGAGCAGTTCTTC. The encoded protein is CASSVATRGAASGYNEQFF.